The present TCR beta chain was sequenced within a study of T cells in Graves' hyperthyroidism and ophthalmopathy. For the study at large: Any treatment followed the collection of peripheral blood at initial diagnosis.

The CDR3 consists of 15 residues. Germline-derived CDR1 and CDR2 are SGHTA and FQGNSA. V was clipped by 4 bases and J by 10 bases, with 17 bases between them. A word on this clonotype: The antigen is not known.

General study findings and limits: Most thyroid clonotypes expanded above 0.001 were also detected in blood.

Template material for amplifying TCR beta CDR3 regions consisted of RNA transcripts. With the HTBI primer set, the TCR CDR3 went through a first round of RT-PCR. A single record per CDR3 protein comes from TCRdb applying MiXCR to the multiplex PCR reads. The repertoire has some 440,000 distinct CDR3 sequences, 15% to 19% of them found once; the top ten carry around 14%. The sequenced sample was blood. This chain uses TRBV7-2 with TRBJ1-6; D may be TRBD1 (5 bases). The receptor's source is a woman aged 18-29 years with Graves' hyperthyroidism. The CDR3 nucleotides are TGTGCCAGCAGCTCACCCGTAGCGGGGGGGTCACCCCTCCACTTT. Encoded protein: CASSSPVAGGSPLHF.